The T cell receptor beta chain described here comes from a study of blood T cell repertoires in COVID-19. Trimming removed 2 bases at V and 6 bases at J, with 18 bases between. This CDR3 comprises 15 residues. Germline assignment: CDR1 SGDLS and CDR2 YYNGEE. Assay: immunoSEQ multiplex PCR; the TCRdb copy retains only in-frame clones and omits some. The sample lists under 400,000 clones, around 88% seen once, with approximately 1.8% in the top ten. The specimen was peripheral blood. The chain links TRBV9 to TRBJ2-7; D is possibly TRBD1 (5 bases). The TCR was taken from a woman in her 30s with COVID-19, enrolled during active disease. CDR3 in DNA: TGTGCCAGCAGCGTCTCAGTCACCAGGGAAGGCGAGCAGTACTTC. Protein: CASSVSVTREGEQYF.